Given below is one T cell receptor (beta chain) in context. Its target is unknown. This entry comes from a study of CD8 T cells in ankylosing spondylitis. General study results and limits: Clones tied to disease were said to be significantly enriched in matched ankylosing spondylitis synovial fluid. Blood from ankylosing spondylitis patients appeared to carry a characteristic roughly 8-variant TCR beta motif. In reactive arthritis synovial fluid and blood, some motif variants had been reported before.

In making TCR beta libraries, quantitative 5'-RACE with molecular barcodes was used. TCRdb itself ran the 5' RACE reads through MiXCR, one entry per CDR3 protein. The data contain 350,000 to 450,000 distinct CDR3 sequences, 26% of them singletons. This TCR was sampled from a male donor with ankylosing spondylitis. Sequenced material: blood, either unsorted or a sorted T cell fraction (not recorded which).

DNA for the CDR3: TGCAGTGCTAGAGTGCCCTTCCTCGGACAGGGAAACTTCTTTAGCAATCAGCCCCAGCATTTT. As protein: CSARVPFLGQGNFFSNQPQHF. This sequence joins TRBV20-1 and TRBJ1-5; 8 nucleotides align to TRBD1. The ends lost 1 base at V and 0 bases at J; junction bases unmatched: 20. Germline V gene sequence: CDR1 DFQATT, CDR2 SNEGSKA (reference sequence). The CDR3 sequence is 21 residues long.